The sequence of this T cell receptor (beta chain) was determined in a study of breast tumors, draining lymph nodes, adjacent tissues. Findings and limits, study-wide: The data were judged consistent with most tumor T cells coming from lymph node and expanding in tumor. That most tumor T cells come from lymph nodes remained unproven. Tumors had less TCR diversity than lymph nodes, more than nontumor tissue.

One entry per CDR3 protein results from TCRdb running MiXCR on the multiplex PCR reads. Here the sample spans roughly 14,000 distinct CDR3 sequences, 55% being singletons. Regarding this clonotype: Its antigen is unidentified.

Deletions cut 2 bases from V and 2 bases from J, with 13 bases between. Per germline, CDR1 SEHNR and CDR2 FQNEAQ (reference sequence). The CDR3 sequence is 15 residues long. The V call is TRBV7-9, the J call TRBJ2-7, with D possibly called TRBD1 or TRBD2 (5 bases each). The TCR comes from a female donor with breast cancer. Some clones in this sample may be carry-over from other donors' samples. Sequences were obtained from tumor-adjacent breast tissue. CDR3 coding DNA: TGTGCCAGCAGCTTAATGGTGGTGGGGGCCTACGAGCAGTACTTC. Protein sequence: CASSLMVVGAYEQYF.